This T cell receptor (beta chain) stems from a study of CD8+CD57+ T cells in acquired aplastic anemia. At the level of the study: An average of roughly 3 ug of DNA was obtained from sorted CD4+ and CD8+ cells.

The germline V gene has CDR1 ENHRY and CDR2 SYGVKD. The CDR3 is made up of 14 amino acids. Concerning this clonotype itself: Its antigen is undetermined. An end of the junction differs from the germline gene, which may be a read error.

It was genomic DNA that served as the template for profiling TCR beta VDJ and CDR3. MiXCR, applied by TCRdb to the reads, yields one record per CDR3 protein. The sample includes roughly 160,000 distinct CDR3 sequences, around half of them seen just once. It was patients with CD8+CD57+ cell expansion by flow cytometry who were chosen for sequencing. Everyone among the patients had severe acquired aplastic anemia. Sampling of blood occurred while the patients had still received no therapy. Study outcomes and limitations: Researchers report that around 30 CD8+ CDR3 sequences appeared in both patients and controls.

This sequence joins TRBV10-3 and TRBJ1-2; tentatively, D is TRBD1 (6 bases). This clonotype originated in a human donor with aplastic anemia. Sequencing was performed on sorted CD4+, CD8+, or CD8+CD57+ T cells (not recorded which) from PBMCs. In DNA, the CDR3 is TGTGCCAGCAGTTACTCGGGGGGGCACTATGGCTACACCTTC. This encodes CASSYSGGHYGYTF.